The present T cell receptor (beta chain) was sequenced within a study of shared clonotypes between healthy human individuals. The study, taken as a whole, reports: Several donors held about 5% of naive CD4 clonotypes in common.

As for this clone: Its target is unknown.

Produced via immunoSEQ multiplex PCR; TCRdb's table is partial and in-frame only. The top ten clones hold around 0.14% of a sample with approximately 2.5 million clones, approximately 94% of them seen once. V was clipped by 4 bases and J by 9 bases; unmatched bases: 10. CDR1 and CDR2 from the germline V gene are SNHLY and FYNNEI. The CDR3 is 15 amino acids. The sequenced material came from naive CD4+ T cells sorted from blood. Subset meaning: CD45RA+ positively selected. V is TRBV2 and J is TRBJ2-1, with TRBD2 matching over 9 bases. This clonotype originated in a man aged 18 to 30 in good health. The CDR3 sequence: CASSGLGGRAGEQFF. The CDR3 DNA reads as TGTGCCAGCAGTGGTCTCGGCGGGAGGGCCGGTGAGCAGTTCTTC.